This entry features one TCR beta chain sequence. This record comes from a study of T-cell reconstitution after alpha-beta-depleted transplantation in children. TCRbeta library preparation incorporated unique molecular identifiers. TCRdb analysed the PCR reads with MiXCR anew, one entry per CDR3 protein. Seen here are fewer than 700,000 distinct CDR3 sequences, roughly 23% observed once, and the top ten hold about 14%. The CDR3 sequence is 16 residues long. Trimming stripped 0 bases from V and 2 bases from J, with 12 bases between. Germline assignment: CDR1 LGHDT and CDR2 YNNKEL (reference sequence). This receptor was taken from a boy in the first two years of life who had a stem cell transplant for acute myeloid leukemia, so the T cells may come from the graft donor. Sequences were derived from PBMCs, mostly from graft donor cells, sampled 360 days after TCRalphabeta/CD19-depleted stem cell transplant. The rearrangement links TRBV3-1 to TRBJ2-3; TRBD1 might be the D (5 bases). The CDR3 region has the DNA TGTGCCAGCAGCCAAGAGGGGCTTCTATCCACAGATACGCAGTATTTT. Protein product: CASSQEGLLSTDTQYF.